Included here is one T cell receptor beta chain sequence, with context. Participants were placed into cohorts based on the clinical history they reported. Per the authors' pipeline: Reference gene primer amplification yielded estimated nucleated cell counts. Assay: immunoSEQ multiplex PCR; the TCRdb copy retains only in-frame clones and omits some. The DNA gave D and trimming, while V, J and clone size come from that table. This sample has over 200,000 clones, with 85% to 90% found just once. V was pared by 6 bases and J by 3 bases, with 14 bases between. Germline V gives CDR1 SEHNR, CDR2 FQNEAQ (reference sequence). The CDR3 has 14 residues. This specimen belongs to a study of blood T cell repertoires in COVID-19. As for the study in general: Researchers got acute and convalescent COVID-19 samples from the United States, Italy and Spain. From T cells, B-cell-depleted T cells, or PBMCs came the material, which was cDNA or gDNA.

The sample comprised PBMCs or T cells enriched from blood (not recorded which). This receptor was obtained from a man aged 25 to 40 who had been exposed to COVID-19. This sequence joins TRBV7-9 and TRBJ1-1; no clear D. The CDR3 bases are TGTGCCAGCAGGGTGTCGGGTCTCGACACTGAAGCTTTCTTT. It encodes CASRVSGLDTEAFF.